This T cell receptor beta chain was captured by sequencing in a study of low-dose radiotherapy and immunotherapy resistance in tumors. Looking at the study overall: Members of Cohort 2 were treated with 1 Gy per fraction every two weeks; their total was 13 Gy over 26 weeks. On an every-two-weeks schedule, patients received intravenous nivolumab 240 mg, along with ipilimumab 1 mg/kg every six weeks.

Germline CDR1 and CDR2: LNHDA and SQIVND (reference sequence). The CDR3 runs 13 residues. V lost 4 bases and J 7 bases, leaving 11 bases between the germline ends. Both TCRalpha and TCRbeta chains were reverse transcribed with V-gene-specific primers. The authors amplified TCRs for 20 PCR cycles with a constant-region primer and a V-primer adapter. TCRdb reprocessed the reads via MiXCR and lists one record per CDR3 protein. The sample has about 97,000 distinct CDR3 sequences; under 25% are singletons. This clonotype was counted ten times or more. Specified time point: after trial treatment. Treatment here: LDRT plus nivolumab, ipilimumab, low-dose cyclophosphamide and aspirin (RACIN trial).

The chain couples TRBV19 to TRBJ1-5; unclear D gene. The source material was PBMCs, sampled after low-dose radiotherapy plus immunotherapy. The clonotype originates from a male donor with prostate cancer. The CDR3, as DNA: TGTGCCAGTAGTAATGGGGTTCGGCAGCCCCAGCATTTT. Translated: CASSNGVRQPQHF.